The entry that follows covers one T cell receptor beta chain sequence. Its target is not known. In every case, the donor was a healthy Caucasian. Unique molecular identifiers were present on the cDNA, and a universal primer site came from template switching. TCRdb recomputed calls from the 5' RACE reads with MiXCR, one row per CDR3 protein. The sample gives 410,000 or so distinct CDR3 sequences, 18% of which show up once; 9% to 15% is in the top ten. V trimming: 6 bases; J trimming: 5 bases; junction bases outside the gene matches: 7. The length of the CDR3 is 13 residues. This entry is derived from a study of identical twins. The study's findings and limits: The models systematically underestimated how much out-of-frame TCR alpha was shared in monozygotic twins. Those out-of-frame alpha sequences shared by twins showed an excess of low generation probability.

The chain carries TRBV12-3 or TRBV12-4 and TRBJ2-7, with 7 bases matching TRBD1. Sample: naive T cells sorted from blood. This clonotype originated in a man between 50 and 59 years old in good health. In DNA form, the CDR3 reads TGTGCCAGCAGCACCCTACAGGGGAACGAGCAGTACTTC. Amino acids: CASSTLQGNEQYF.